This TCR beta chain emerged from a study of blood T cell repertoires in COVID-19. As for the study in general: COVID-19 samples, acute and convalescent, were from the United States, Italy and Spain. Sources were T cells, B-cell-depleted T cells, or PBMCs; the material itself was cDNA or gDNA.

In the study's own analysis: The assay estimated nucleated cells by amplifying reference gene primers. TCRdb keeps only in-frame clones here, not all; method: immunoSEQ multiplex PCR. V, J and clone size were drawn from that table, and D and trimming were deduced from the DNA. The sample has about 190,000 clones; 82% are singletons. The J segment lost 2 bases and the V segment lost 6 bases, leaving 6 bases of the junction unmatched. Germline assignment: CDR1 SQVTM and CDR2 ANQGSEA. The CDR3 is 13 residues long. The receptor was isolated from a woman in her 30s with acute or convalescent COVID-19. Sequencing input: peripheral blood. The rearrangement links TRBV29-1 to TRBJ2-7; TRBD2 matches at 8 bases. In DNA form, the CDR3 reads TGCAGCGTCCAATTAGCGGGGCCCTACGAGCAGTACTTC. Translating it yields CSVQLAGPYEQYF.